The sample holds many counts of the clone carrying this TCR beta chain. Its target is unknown. It was with unique molecular identifiers that the TCRbeta library was prepared. TCRdb redid the calling of the PCR reads with MiXCR, one entry per CDR3 protein. The table lists over 450,000 distinct CDR3 sequences, about 10% of them singletons. This entry comes from a study of T-cell reconstitution after alpha-beta-depleted transplantation in children. Whole-study findings and limits: Several hundred expanded graft clones reportedly were the source of alpha-beta T cells about two months after transplant.

Trimming took off 2 bases at V and 3 bases at J, with 12 bases between the two ends. Germline V CDR1 and CDR2: SQVTM, ANQGSEA. The CDR3 is 14 residues long. V and J are TRBV29-1 and TRBJ2-3; a weak D match, TRBD1 (7 bases). Source: PBMCs, taken before TCRalphabeta/CD19-depleted stem cell transplant. The TCR originated in a child aged 2-9 years with inherited bone marrow failure, due to receive a stem cell transplant. The CDR3 DNA reads TGCAGCGTTGAATCCAGGGGGAGGACAGATACGCAGTATTTT. Its protein product is CSVESRGRTDTQYF.